This TCR beta chain emerged from a study of blood T cell repertoires in COVID-19 (dated by TCRdb to 2020 to 2022). With respect to the entire study: Samples covering the acute and convalescent phases of COVID-19 were provided by collaborators in the United States, Italy and Spain. The material from the prospective study consisted of cDNA or gDNA derived from T cells, B-cell-depleted T cells, or PBMCs. Deeply sampled blood TCRbeta repertoires from subjects exposed to, actively infected with, or recovered from COVID-19 were included in the dataset. A freely available public database, intended as a resource for researchers studying the immune response to SARS-CoV-2, is where the repertoires were released. The samples were drawn from the first 160 participants of the ongoing ImmuneRACE study and from some 1,300 subjects provided by 6 global collaborators. The sample metadata nearly always contained a de-identified subject ID, COVID-19 status, age in years and sex. Where HLA class I and class II types were available, the types were taken from metadata supplied by the sample provider, not from assay-based typing.

Concerning this clone: Its antigen is currently not known. No clone much larger than this one lies a single base away; base qualities are absent.

In Seattle, one collaborating source enrolled patients while the infection was active and tracked those patients longitudinally over the course of disease. The collaborating institutions used their own protocols to collect whole blood in K2EDTA tubes. For TCRbeta analysis, collaborators shipped samples in one of three forms: frozen whole blood, isolated PBMCs, or DNA extracted from either of those sample types. TCRbeta CDR3 regions were amplified from genomic DNA using the immunoSEQ Assay, a bias-controlled multiplex PCR. The authors' analysis ran thus. The number of nucleated cells in each sample was estimated from the amplification of reference gene primers within the assay. To quantify the absolute abundance of each unique TCRbeta CDR3 rearrangement, sequence reads were collapsed and filtered. For each sample, productive Simpson clonality was calculated as the square root of Simpson's diversity index over productive rearrangements. The table was pulled from immuneACCESS by TCRdb, which kept in-frame rearrangements only. Such tables lose some clones; where checked, under half of the loss comes from unresolved V genes, and the rest has no known cause. V and J calls and clone size come straight from that table; D and trimming were deduced from the DNA. This sample comprises more than 200,000 clones, about nine tenths of them detected only once. 5% to 6.5% of the sample rests with the top ten.

The full study reports these points: How much clinical and demographic metadata was included differed by source and by participant, and the metadata was provided uncurated.

CDR1 and CDR2 are read off the germline V gene as SGDLS and YYNGEE. Measured from the cysteine to the phenylalanine, the CDR3 is 17 residues long. Of the read, only the CDR3 DNA is kept; its 51 bases are in frame from base 1. For this chain, trimming is 3 bases at the V end and 4 bases at the J end, and the number of junction bases without a gene match is 15. The sample was peripheral blood. Recombination linked TRBV9 to TRBJ2-5; TRBD2 agrees with 7 junctional bases. The TCR comes from a woman aged 30 to 39 with COVID-19, enrolled during active disease. The CDR3 has the sequence CASSAGVRAGEGETQYF. The DNA is as follows: TGTGCCAGCAGCGCCGGCGTGAGGGCGGGAGAGGGAGAGACCCAGTACTTC. The reference TRBV9 and TRBJ2-5 proteins fill in what lies around the CDR3, so the full variable domain reads DSGVTQTPKHLITATGQRVTLRCSPRSGDLSVYWYQQSLDQGLQFLIQYYNGEERAKGNILERFSAQQFPDLHSELNLSSLELGDSALYFCASSAGVRAGEGETQYFGPGTRLLVL.